Listed below are T cell receptor beta chains from one sample, sequenced in a study of OX40 agonist ivuxolimab in advanced cancers. Profiling relied on immunoSEQ multiplex PCR, and the TCRdb table lists in-frame clones only, not all of them. The sample has some 80,000 clones; approximately 93% are singletons. Sequences were derived from CD4+ or CD8+ T cells sorted from blood, sampled in a trial of the OX40 agonist ivuxolimab. These TCRs come from an adult with an advanced solid tumor such as melanoma, head and neck, liver or kidney cancer. Both conserved end residues are trimmed from each CDR3. Each record gives: CDR3 length, V gene, J gene, CDR3 protein.

11	TRBV5-1	TRBJ2-2	ASRLGGTGELF
12	TRBV11-3	TRBJ1-1	ASSLGTVNTEAF
14	TRBV9	TRBJ2-1	ASSVGGLAAYNEQF
14	TRBV7-2	TRBJ2-1	ASTTSGLLSYNEQF
12	TRBV27	TRBJ1-1	ASSLSGTFAEAF
13	TRBV6-1	TRBJ1-1	ASPSLSGANQRAF
15	TRBV27	TRBJ1-1	ASSLGPPRVGWTEAF
13	TRBV29-1	TRBJ2-7	SVELGQGAPDEQY
11	TRBV11-2	TRBJ1-4	ASSLEEGGKLF
12	TRBV19	TRBJ2-7	ASRPGTGAYEQY
11	TRBV4-1	TRBJ2-7	ASSPEGLYEQY
7	TRBV29-1	TRBJ2-5	SADETQY
12	TRBV4-3	TRBJ1-1	ASSQWDRNTEAF
13	TRBV9	TRBJ2-7	ASSVAAGASYEQY